This note documents a single TCR beta chain sequence. This entry belongs to a study of early T cells in non-severe SARS-CoV-2 infection. TCRdb independently ran MiXCR on the 5' RACE reads; one entry per CDR3 protein. Here the sample spans tens of thousands of distinct CDR3 sequences, roughly 14% being singletons. Per the germline V gene, CDR1 is DFQATT and CDR2 is SNEGSKA (reference sequence). V was shortened by 6 bases and J by 3 bases, with 12 bases between the two germline ends. This CDR3 is 13 amino acids long. Specimen: whole blood. The source of this sequence is an adult who was a healthcare worker with PCR-confirmed SARS-CoV-2 infection or an uninfected control (not recorded which). This rearrangement joins TRBV20-1 to TRBJ2-1; possibly TRBD2 for D (5 bases). The CDR3 reads CSAEAGFYNEQFF. CDR3 nucleotides: TGCAGTGCGGAGGCGGGCTTCTACAATGAGCAGTTCTTC.